The T cell receptor (beta chain) described here comes from a study of CD8 T cells in ankylosing spondylitis. Regarding the study as a whole: For ankylosing spondylitis blood, a TCR beta motif of 7 or 8 highly homologous variants appeared characteristic.

Each CDR3 protein gets one entry after TCRdb re-called the 5' RACE reads with MiXCR. This sample has 500,000 to 650,000 distinct CDR3 sequences, with about 5.4% found just once. V dropped 5 bases and J dropped 5 bases, with 21 bases sitting between them. Looked up from germline, CDR1 is MNHNS and CDR2 is SASEGT. The CDR3 totals 16 residues. Worth noting for this clonotype: Its antigen is as yet unknown.

The chain couples TRBV6-1 to TRBJ1-1; weak D call: TRBD1 (6 bases). Sequenced input: blood, either unsorted or a sorted T cell fraction (not recorded which). The TCR originated in a male donor with ankylosing spondylitis. CDR3 coding DNA: TGTGCCAGCAGTCCCCGGGGGGGGGGGCGCCCTACTGAAGCTTTCTTT. It codes for CASSPRGGGRPTEAFF.